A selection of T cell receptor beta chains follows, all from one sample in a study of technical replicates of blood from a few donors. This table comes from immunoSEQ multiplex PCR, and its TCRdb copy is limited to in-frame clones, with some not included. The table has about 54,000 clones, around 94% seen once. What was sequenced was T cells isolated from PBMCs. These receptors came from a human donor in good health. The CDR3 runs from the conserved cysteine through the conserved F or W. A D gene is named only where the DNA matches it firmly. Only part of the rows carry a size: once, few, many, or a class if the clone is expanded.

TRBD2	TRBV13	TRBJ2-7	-	CASSDGRYEQYF	TGTGCCAGCAGCGACGGGAGGTACGAGCAGTACTTC
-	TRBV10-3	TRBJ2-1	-	CAISESILAEQFF	TGTGCCATCAGTGAGTCTATTTTGGCTGAGCAGTTCTTC
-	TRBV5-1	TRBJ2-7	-	CASSTMEFYEQYF	TGCGCCAGCAGCACTATGGAGTTTTACGAGCAGTACTTC
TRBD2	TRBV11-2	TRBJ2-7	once	CASSFSGRDYEQYF	TGTGCCAGCAGCTTTAGCGGGAGGGACTACGAGCAGTACTTC
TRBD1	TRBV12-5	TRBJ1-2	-	CASGSGTGGDYGYTF	TGTGCTAGTGGTTCTGGGACAGGGGGCGACTATGGCTACACCTTC
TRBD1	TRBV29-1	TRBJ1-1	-	CSARPGQGIVGRAEAFF	TGCAGCGCCCGACCGGGACAGGGGATTGTTGGTAGAGCTGAAGCTTTCTTT
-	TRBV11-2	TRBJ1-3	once	CASSLDHYGGFGNTIYF	TGTGCCAGCAGCTTAGATCACTACGGAGGGTTTGGAAACACCATATATTTT
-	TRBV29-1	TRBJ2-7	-	CSVASDKGEYF	TGCAGCGTTGCATCCGACAAGGGAGAGTACTTC
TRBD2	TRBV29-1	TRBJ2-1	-	CSVEGLAGGRYEQFF	TGCAGCGTTGAGGGACTAGCGGGAGGGCGGTATGAGCAGTTCTTC
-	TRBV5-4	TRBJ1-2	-	CASMDVLGGYTF	TGTGCCAGCATGGATGTCCTAGGAGGCTACACCTTC
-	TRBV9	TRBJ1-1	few	CASKPPLNTEAFF	TGTGCCAGCAAGCCCCCGTTGAACACTGAAGCTTTCTTT
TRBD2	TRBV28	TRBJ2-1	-	CASSLRTSAYNEQFF	TGTGCCAGCAGTCTTCGGACTAGCGCCTACAATGAGCAGTTCTTC
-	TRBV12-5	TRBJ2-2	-	CASGLSSGELFF	TGTGCTAGTGGTTTGTCTTCCGGGGAGCTGTTTTTT
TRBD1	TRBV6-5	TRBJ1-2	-	CASSPHLAGGGYTF	TGTGCCAGCAGTCCCCATTTGGCAGGGGGGGGCTACACCTTC
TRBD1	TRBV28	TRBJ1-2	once	CASTITPGQGDYGYTF	TGTGCCAGCACCATAACTCCGGGACAGGGGGACTATGGCTACACCTTC
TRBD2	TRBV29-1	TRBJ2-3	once	CSHTGGVRGTDTQYF	TGCAGCCATACGGGGGGGGTAAGAGGTACAGATACGCAGTATTTT
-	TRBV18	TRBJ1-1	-	CASSPGTQAFF	TGTGCCAGCTCACCTGGGACACAAGCTTTCTTT
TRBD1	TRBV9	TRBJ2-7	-	CASSAVRDRDDEQYF	TGTGCCAGCAGCGCCGTCCGGGACAGGGACGACGAGCAGTACTTC
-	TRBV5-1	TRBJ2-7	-	CASSLAGVDSSYEQYF	TGCGCCAGCAGCTTGGCCGGGGTGGACAGCTCCTACGAGCAGTACTTC
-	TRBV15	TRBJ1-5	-	CATSREAAGSNQPQHF	TGTGCCACCAGCAGAGAAGCGGCGGGCTCTAATCAGCCCCAGCATTTT
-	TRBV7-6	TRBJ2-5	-	CASSPQGIQETQYF	TGTGCCAGCAGCCCACAGGGAATCCAAGAGACCCAGTACTTC
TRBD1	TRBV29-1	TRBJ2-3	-	CSAGQGGTDTQYF	TGCAGCGCGGGACAGGGCGGCACAGATACGCAGTATTTT
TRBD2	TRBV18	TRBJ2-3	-	CASSPMRTSGTNTDTQYF	TGTGCCAGCTCACCAATGCGGACTAGCGGGACTAACACAGATACGCAGTATTTT
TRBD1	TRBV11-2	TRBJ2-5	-	CASSLDLGLQGLQETQYF	TGTGCCAGCAGCTTAGATCTCGGGTTACAGGGGCTACAAGAGACCCAGTACTTC
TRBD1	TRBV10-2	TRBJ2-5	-	CASSGPGQGVETQYF	TGCGCCAGCAGTGGACCGGGACAGGGGGTTGAGACCCAGTACTTC
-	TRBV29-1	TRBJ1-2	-	CSVEDRAGGHGYTF	TGCAGCGTTGAAGATAGGGCGGGGGGACATGGCTACACCTTC
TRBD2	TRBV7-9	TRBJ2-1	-	CASSLGAGTSGYYNEQFF	TGTGCCAGCAGCTTAGGGGCTGGGACTAGCGGGTATTACAATGAGCAGTTCTTC
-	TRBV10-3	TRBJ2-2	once	CATKSGGAGELFF	TGTGCCACAAAATCCGGCGGGGCCGGGGAGCTGTTTTTT
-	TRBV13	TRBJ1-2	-	CASSLGQYYGYTF	TGTGCCAGCAGCCTTGGACAGTACTATGGCTACACCTTC
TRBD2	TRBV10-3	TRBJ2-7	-	CAISESLAGKSSYEQYF	TGTGCCATCAGTGAGTCACTAGCGGGAAAGAGCTCCTACGAGCAGTACTTC
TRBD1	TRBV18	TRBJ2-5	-	CASSPGPDRVKTQYF	TGTGCCAGCTCACCCGGCCCCGACAGGGTAAAGACCCAGTACTTC
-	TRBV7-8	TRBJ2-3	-	CASSRDRSGDTQYF	TGTGCCAGCAGCCGAGACAGGAGTGGAGATACGCAGTATTTT
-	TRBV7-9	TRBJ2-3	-	CASSLPGSTDTQYF	TGTGCCAGCAGCTTACCGGGGAGCACAGATACGCAGTATTTT
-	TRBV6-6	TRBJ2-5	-	CASTTAGEETQYF	TGTGCCAGCACCACGGCGGGTGAAGAGACCCAGTACTTC
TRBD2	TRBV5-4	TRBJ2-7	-	CASSPGLAESYEQYF	TGTGCCAGCAGCCCCGGACTAGCGGAGTCCTACGAGCAGTACTTC
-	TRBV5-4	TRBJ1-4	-	CASSLRTESNEKLFF	TGTGCCAGCAGCTTGAGGACAGAGAGTAATGAAAAACTGTTTTTT
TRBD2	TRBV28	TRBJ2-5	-	CASSLAGGERTQYF	TGTGCCAGCAGTCTAGCGGGAGGGGAACGGACCCAGTACTTC
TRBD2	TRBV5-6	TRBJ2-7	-	CASSLAPAGAFEQYF	TGTGCCAGCAGCTTGGCCCCCGCGGGAGCCTTCGAGCAGTACTTC
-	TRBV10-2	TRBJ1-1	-	CASSPPGPNTEAFF	TGCGCCAGCTCTCCCCCAGGGCCGAACACTGAAGCTTTCTTT
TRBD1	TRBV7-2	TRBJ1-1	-	CASRRYRGREAFF	TGTGCCAGCAGGCGTTACAGGGGGCGGGAAGCTTTCTTT
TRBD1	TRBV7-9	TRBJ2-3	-	CASSYTGGDTQYF	TGTGCCAGCAGCTATACAGGGGGAGATACGCAGTATTTT
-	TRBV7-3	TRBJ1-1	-	CASSEPNEAQAFF	TGTGCCAGCAGCGAGCCGAACGAAGCACAGGCTTTCTTT
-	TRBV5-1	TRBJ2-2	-	CASSWTSRDQNTGELFF	TGCGCCAGCAGCTGGACCTCCCGGGATCAGAACACCGGGGAGCTGTTTTTT
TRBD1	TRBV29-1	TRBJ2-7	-	CSVSDRGRREQYF	TGCAGCGTATCGGACAGGGGGAGAAGGGAGCAGTACTTC
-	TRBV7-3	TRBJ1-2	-	CASSQEGRYGYGYTF	TGTGCCAGCAGCCAGGAGGGACGCTACGGTTATGGCTACACCTTC
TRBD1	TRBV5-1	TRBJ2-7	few	CASSVGTGRHEQYF	TGCGCCAGCAGCGTCGGGACAGGGCGGCACGAGCAGTACTTC
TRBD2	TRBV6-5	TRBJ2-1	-	CASSLTSGRINEQFF	TGTGCCAGCAGTCTGACTAGCGGGAGGATAAATGAGCAGTTCTTC
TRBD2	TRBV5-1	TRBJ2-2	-	CASSFSGGNTGELFF	TGCGCCAGCAGCTTTTCGGGAGGGAACACCGGGGAGCTGTTTTTT
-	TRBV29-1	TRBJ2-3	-	CSVVEGGTDTQYF	TGCAGCGTTGTGGAGGGAGGCACAGATACGCAGTATTTT
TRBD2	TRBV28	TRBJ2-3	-	CASSLTLAGGLDTQYF	TGTGCCAGCAGTTTAACCCTAGCGGGAGGTCTAGATACGCAGTATTTT
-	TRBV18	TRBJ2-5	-	CASSPPGEETQYF	TGTGCCAGCTCACCACCAGGGGAAGAGACCCAGTACTTC
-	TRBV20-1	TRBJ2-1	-	CSATRDEQFF	TGCAGTGCGACCCGGGATGAGCAGTTCTTC
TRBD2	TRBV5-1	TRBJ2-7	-	CASSLEGGRGYEQYF	TGCGCCAGCAGCTTGGAGGGTGGGAGGGGTTACGAGCAGTACTTC
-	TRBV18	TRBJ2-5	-	CASSPGHQNQETQYF	TGTGCCAGCTCCCCGGGACACCAAAATCAAGAGACCCAGTACTTC
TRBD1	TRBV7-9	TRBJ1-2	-	CASSFLGRGSNYGYTF	TGTGCCAGCAGCTTCTTAGGCAGGGGGTCTAACTATGGCTACACCTTC
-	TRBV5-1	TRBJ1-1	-	CASSLWWQGGSEAFF	TGCGCCAGCAGCTTGTGGTGGCAGGGAGGTTCTGAAGCTTTCTTT
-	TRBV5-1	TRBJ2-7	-	CASSQPTGIHEQYF	TGCGCCAGCAGCCAACCGACAGGTATCCACGAGCAGTACTTC
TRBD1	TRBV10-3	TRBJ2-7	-	CAISEPGQVLEQYF	TGTGCCATCAGTGAGCCCGGACAGGTCCTCGAGCAGTACTTC
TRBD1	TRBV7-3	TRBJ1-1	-	CASSLSPRGQSRAFF	TGTGCCAGCAGCTTAAGTCCCAGGGGGCAGAGTCGAGCTTTCTTT